The clone carrying this TCR beta chain occurred once. Antigen: not known. A much larger clone differs by one base, so this may be a read error. CD25-based Treg depletion was applied to purified naive CD4+ T cells. TCRdb re-called the 5' RACE reads with MiXCR, one entry per CDR3 protein. This repertoire shows some 62,000 distinct CDR3 sequences, around 30% found once; its top ten account for 2.3%. The CDR3 is 17 residues long. Germline V gives CDR1 MNHNS, CDR2 SASEGT. Points from the study as a whole: Larger-cohort validation covered only one TCR beta V-J rearrangement.

This sequence joins TRBV6-1 and TRBJ1-2; 7 nucleotides agree with TRBD1. The specimen was tumor-infiltrating naive CD4+ T cells sorted from the breast tumor. Subset noted: naive CD4+ T cells, CD4+CD45RA+CD25-. This receptor was taken from a female donor with breast cancer. Here the CDR3 reads CASSELWGQTPNHGYTF. Here the CDR3 DNA reads TGTGCCAGCAGTGAATTATGGGGACAGACTCCTAACCATGGCTACACCTTC.